The source of this T cell receptor (beta chain) is a study of T cells in localized non-small cell lung cancer. Clones were read by immunoSEQ multiplex PCR, and TCRdb kept only the in-frame ones, dropping some. Of 45,000 to 60,000 clones listed, about four fifths are singletons. Germline CDR1 reads SGHDT; CDR2 reads YYEEEE. The J segment lost 2 bases and the V segment lost 2 bases, leaving 7 bases of the junction unmatched. The CDR3 sequence is 16 residues long. Whole-study findings and limits: Within adjacent lung there appeared a median approximately 58 of the top 100 tumor clones.

As to this clone: Its specificity is unknown.

The V gene is TRBV5-6, the J gene TRBJ2-1, with 7 bases that match TRBD1. This clonotype was obtained from an older female donor with stage II squamous cell lung carcinoma. The material sequenced was peripheral blood, taken before any cancer treatment. CDR3 region: CASSFTGARAYNEQFF. DNA of the CDR3: TGTGCCAGCAGCTTCACAGGGGCGCGCGCCTACAATGAGCAGTTCTTC.